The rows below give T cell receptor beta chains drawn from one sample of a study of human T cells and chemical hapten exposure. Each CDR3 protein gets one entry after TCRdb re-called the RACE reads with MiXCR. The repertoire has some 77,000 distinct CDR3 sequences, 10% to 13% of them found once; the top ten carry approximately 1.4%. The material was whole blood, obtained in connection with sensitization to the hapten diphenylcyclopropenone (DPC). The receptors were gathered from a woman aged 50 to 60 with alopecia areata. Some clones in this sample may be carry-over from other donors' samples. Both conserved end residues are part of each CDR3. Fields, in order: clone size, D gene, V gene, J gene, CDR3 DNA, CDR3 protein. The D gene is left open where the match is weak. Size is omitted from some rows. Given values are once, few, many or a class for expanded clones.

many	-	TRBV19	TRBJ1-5	TGTGCCAGTAGTATAAGTCGGACCAATCAGCCCCAGCATTTT	CASSISRTNQPQHF
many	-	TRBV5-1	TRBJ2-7	TGCGCCAGCAGCGCCACCGGGACCTACGAGCAGTACTTC	CASSATGTYEQYF
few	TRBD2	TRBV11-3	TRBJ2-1	TGTGCCAGCAGCTTAGATGGACTAGCGGGACGCTACAATGAGCAGTTCTTC	CASSLDGLAGRYNEQFF
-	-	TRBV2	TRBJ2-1	TGTGCCAGCAGTGAAGCGCCAGGGCCCTTTGACAATGAGCAGTTCTTC	CASSEAPGPFDNEQFF
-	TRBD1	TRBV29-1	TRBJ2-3	TGCAGCATACAGGGGACCACAGATACGCAGTATTTT	CSIQGTTDTQYF
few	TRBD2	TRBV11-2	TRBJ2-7	TGTGCCAGCAGCCCGACTAGCGGGAGGGCCTACGAGCAGTACTTC	CASSPTSGRAYEQYF
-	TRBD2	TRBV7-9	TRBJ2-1	TGTGCCAGCAGCTTACCAGGTAGCGGGAGATTGAATGAGCAGTTCTTC	CASSLPGSGRLNEQFF
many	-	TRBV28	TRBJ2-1	TGTGCCAGCAGTAGGACAGTCGGACTCTACAATGAGCAGTTCTTC	CASSRTVGLYNEQFF
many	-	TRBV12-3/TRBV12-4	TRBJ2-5	TGTGCCAGCAGTCGTGACGAGGAGACCCAGTACTTC	CASSRDEETQYF
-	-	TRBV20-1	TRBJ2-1	TGCAGTGCTGCACCTTACAATGAGCAGTTCTTC	CSAAPYNEQFF
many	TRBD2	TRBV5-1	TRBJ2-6	TGCGCCAGCAGCTTTGGACTAGCGGGATATGGGGCCAACGTCCTGACTTTC	CASSFGLAGYGANVLTF
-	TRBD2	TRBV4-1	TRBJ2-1	TGCGCCAGCAGCCAAGGGACTAGCGTCTACAATGAGCAGTTCTTC	CASSQGTSVYNEQFF